The 6 T cell receptor beta chains given below trace back to one sample, sequenced in a study of siplizumab effects on memory and regulatory T cells. Profiling relied on immunoSEQ multiplex PCR, and the TCRdb table lists in-frame clones only, not all of them. The sample gives 100,000 to 110,000 clones, about 91% of which show up once; around 0.15% is in the top ten. Sequenced material: CD4+ T cells sorted from blood. These receptors came from a human donor in good health.

This clone showed up just a few times. The V and J genes are TRBV19 and TRBJ2-2, with 11 bases identical to TRBD1. V was clipped by 5 bases and J by 4 bases; unmatched bases: 3. Germline V CDR1 and CDR2: LNHDA, SQIVND (reference sequence). This CDR3 has 15 amino acids. The CDR3 DNA is TGTGCCAGTAGTCGGACAGGGGGCAGCACCGGGGAGCTGTTTTTT. Its protein product is CASSRTGGSTGELFF.

Written as DNA, the CDR3 is TGTGCCAGCAGCTTACAGGACCGAAATTCACCCCTCCACTTT. Translated, it gives CASSLQDRNSPLHF. The V gene is TRBV7-2, the J gene TRBJ1-6; D gene unclear. Looked up from germline, CDR1 is SGHTA and CDR2 is FQGNSA. The CDR3 spans 14 residues. V lost 2 bases and J lost 7, with 9 bases in between. The full variable domain, its missing parts supplied by reference TRBV7-2 and TRBJ1-6, is GAGVSQSPSNKVTEKGKDVELRCDPISGHTALYWYRQSLGQGLEFLIYFQGNSAPDKSGLPSDRFSAERTGGSVSTLTIQRTQQEDSAVYLCASSLQDRNSPLHFGNGTRLTVT.

This clone was observed once. The junction departs from germline at one end; a sequencing error may be responsible. This chain uses TRBV4-1 with TRBJ1-4, with D possibly being TRBD1 (5 bases). Germline lookup yields CDR1 MGHRA and CDR2 YSYEKL. The CDR3 is 16 residues long. CDR3 region: CASRQATDLSSEKLFF. Here the CDR3 DNA reads TGCGCCAGCAGGCAAGCGACAGATCTTTCCTCCGAAAAGCTGTTTTTT.

The rearrangement joins TRBV15 to TRBJ1-2; D is undetermined. The CDR3 sequence is 13 residues long. The germline gives CDR1 LNHNV, CDR2 YYDKDF (reference sequence). V dropped 0 bases and J dropped 8 bases, with 10 bases sitting between them. CDR3 nucleotide sequence: TGTGCCACCAGCAGAGATAAAGGGTACGGCTACACCTTC. Translating gives CATSRDKGYGYTF. The variable domain in full, with the rest retrieved from reference TRBV15 and TRBJ1-2, is DAMVIQNPRYQVTQFGKPVTLSCSQTLNHNVMYWYQQKSSQAPKLLFHYYDKDFNNEADTPDNFQSRRPNTSFCFLDIRSPGLGDTAMYLCATSRDKGYGYTFGSGTRLTVV.

The CDR3 nucleotides are TGTGCCAGCAGCTTGAAGGGGGGAGCCACAGATACGCAGTATTTT. It yields the protein CASSLKGGATDTQYF. This chain connects TRBV7-2 to TRBJ2-3; possibly TRBD1 or TRBD2 for D (6 bases each). The V end lost 3 bases, the J end lost 2 bases, and 12 bases lay between the germline ends. Germline V CDR1 and CDR2: SGHTA, FQGNSA. There are 15 residues in the CDR3.

The rearrangement joins TRBV11-2 to TRBJ2-3, with D perhaps TRBD1 or TRBD2 (6 bases each). The CDR3 runs to 14 residues. V was pared by 0 bases and J by 4 bases, with 8 bases between. The germline V gene has CDR1 SGHAT and CDR2 FQNNGV. CDR3 bases: TGTGCCAGCAGCTTAGACCGGGGGCCAGATACGCAGTATTTT. Protein: CASSLDRGPDTQYF.